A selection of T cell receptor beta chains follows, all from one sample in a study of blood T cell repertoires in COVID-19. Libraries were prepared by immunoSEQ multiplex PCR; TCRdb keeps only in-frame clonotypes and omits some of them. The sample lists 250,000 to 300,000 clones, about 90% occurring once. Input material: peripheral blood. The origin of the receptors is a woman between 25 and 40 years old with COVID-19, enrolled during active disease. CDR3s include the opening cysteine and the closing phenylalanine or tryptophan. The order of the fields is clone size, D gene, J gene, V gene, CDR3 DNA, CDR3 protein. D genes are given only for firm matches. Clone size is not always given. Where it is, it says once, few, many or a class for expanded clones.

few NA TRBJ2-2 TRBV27 TGTGCCAGCAGCCCTGGGCCAGGGGGAGGTGTTATCGGGGAGCTGTTTTTT CASSPGPGGGVIGELFF
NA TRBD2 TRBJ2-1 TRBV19 TGTGCCAGTAGTATCCCGGGACTAGATTACAATGAGCAGTTCTTC CASSIPGLDYNEQFF
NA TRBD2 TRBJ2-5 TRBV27 TGTGCCAGCAGTCCCGGACTAGAGCCTATAGAAGAGACCCAGTACTTC CASSPGLEPIEETQYF
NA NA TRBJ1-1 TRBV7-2 TGTGCCAGCAGCTCCTGGGCCTCCACCCCCGAAGCTTTCTTT CASSSWASTPEAFF
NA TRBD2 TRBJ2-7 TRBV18 TGTGCCAGCTCACCCAGACTAGCGGGGGGCACCTACGAGCAGTACTTC CASSPRLAGGTYEQYF
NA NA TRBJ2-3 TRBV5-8 TGTGCCAGCAGCTTGGGCCCCTTAGCGGATACGCAGTATTTT CASSLGPLADTQYF
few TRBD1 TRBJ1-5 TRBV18 TGTGCCAGCTCACCAAAAAGGGGGACAGGGTTTAGTGGGGGCCAGCCCCAGCATTTT CASSPKRGTGFSGGQPQHF
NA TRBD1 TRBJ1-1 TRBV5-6 TGTGCCAGCAGCTTTGGGACAGGGGCGACTGAAGCTTTCTTT CASSFGTGATEAFF
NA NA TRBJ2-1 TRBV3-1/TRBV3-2 TGTGCCAGCAGCCAAGCGAATTTTGCGCTCGGCAATGAGCAGTTCTTC CASSQANFALGNEQFF
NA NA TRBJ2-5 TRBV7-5 TGTGTCAGAAGCTTATACCCCCCGACAGGGTCCCAGTACTTC CVRSLYPPTGSQYF
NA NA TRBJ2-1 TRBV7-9 TGTGCCAGCAGTGAGAGGCGTAGCTCCTACAATGAGCAGTTCTTC CASSERRSSYNEQFF
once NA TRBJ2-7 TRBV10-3 TGTGCCATCAGTGATCTACAGGGCGCCTACGAGCAGTACTTC CAISDLQGAYEQYF
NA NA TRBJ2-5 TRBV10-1 TGCGCCAGCAGTGAGTCGACCGGGCAAGAGACCCAGTACTTC CASSESTGQETQYF
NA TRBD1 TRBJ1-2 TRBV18 TGTGCCAGCTCACCACGCTTGGAGGGGGCCGGCTACTATGGCTACACCTTC CASSPRLEGAGYYGYTF
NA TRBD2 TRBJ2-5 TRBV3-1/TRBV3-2 TGTGCCAGCAAAGACGGACTAGCGGGGGAGAATCAAGAGACCCAGTACTTC CASKDGLAGENQETQYF
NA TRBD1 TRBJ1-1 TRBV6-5 TGTGCCAGCAGTTACTCGACAGGGGGACTCTCTGAAGCTTTCTTT CASSYSTGGLSEAFF
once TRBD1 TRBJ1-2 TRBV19 TGTGCCAGTAGTATCGTGTCGGGACAGACGGGGGGCTACACCTTC CASSIVSGQTGGYTF
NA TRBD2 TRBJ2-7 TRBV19 TGTGCCAGTAGTAGGGCTAGCGGGGGATTATACGAGCAGTACTTC CASSRASGGLYEQYF
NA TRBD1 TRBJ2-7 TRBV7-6 TGTGCCAGCAGCTTTCAGGGGGTCAAATACGAGCAGTACTTC CASSFQGVKYEQYF
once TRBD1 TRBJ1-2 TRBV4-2 TGTGCCAGCAGCCAGCGTGGGACAGGGGGAAACTATGGCTACACCTTC CASSQRGTGGNYGYTF
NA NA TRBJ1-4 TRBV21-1 TGTGCCAGCAGCATAATCGAAGGGACAGAAGAAGATAATGAAAAACTGTTTTTT CASSIIEGTEEDNEKLFF
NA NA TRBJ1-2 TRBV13 TGTGCCAGCAGTAAAGGAAGGGGGATTTATGGCTACACCTTC CASSKGRGIYGYTF
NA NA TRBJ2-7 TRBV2 TGTGCCAGCAGTGGTACCACGGGACTTTCCCTCAGCTCCTACGAGCAGTACTTC CASSGTTGLSLSSYEQYF
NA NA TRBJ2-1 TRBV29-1 TGCAGCGGGAACAGGGTATTGAGGAATGAGCAGTTCTTC CSGNRVLRNEQFF
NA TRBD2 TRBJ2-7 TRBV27 TGTGCCAGCGTCTTGAGTGGCGGGGGGGCCTACGAGCAGTACTTC CASVLSGGGAYEQYF
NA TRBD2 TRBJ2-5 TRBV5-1 TGCGCCAGCAGGATTGGCAGCGGGGGGCCTCAAGAGACCCAGTACTTC CASRIGSGGPQETQYF